This T cell receptor beta chain was documented in a study of T-cell reconstitution after alpha-beta-depleted transplantation in children. J lost 2 bases, V lost 5 bases, and 3 bases had no gene match. This CDR3 has 13 amino acids. Per germline, CDR1 SNHLY and CDR2 FYNNEI. This clonotype was seen repeatedly, ten times or more. Its antigen is unknown. The TCRbeta library was prepared with unique molecular identifiers. TCRdb passed the PCR reads through MiXCR, listing each CDR3 protein once. The sample contains 95,000 to 120,000 distinct CDR3 sequences, 6.4% of which appear only once. General study findings and limits: A year had passed since transplant, and T-cell counts and diversity by then came mostly from newly produced T cells. Several hundred expanded graft clones reportedly supplied alpha-beta T cells about two months after transplant.

The V gene is TRBV2, the J gene TRBJ2-7, with TRBD1 identical over 7 bases. The sample in question was PBMCs, mostly from graft donor cells, obtained 360 days after TCRalphabeta/CD19-depleted stem cell transplant. The sequence derives from a male patient aged 2 to 10 who had a stem cell transplant for acute lymphoblastic leukemia, so the T cells may come from the graft donor. CDR3 sequence (DNA): TGTGCCAGCAGTCGGGACAGCCCCTACGAGCAGTACTTC. The encoded protein is CASSRDSPYEQYF.